The T cell receptor (beta chain) under discussion was sequenced for a study of low-dose radiotherapy and immunotherapy resistance in tumors. On the study more broadly: Cohort 1 patients were irradiated with 0.5 Gy fractions every 2 weeks to 6.5 Gy total. The study administered intravenous cyclophosphamide at 200 mg/m2 every two weeks, one day ahead of radiation and immunotherapy.

Germline CDR1 is GTSNPN and CDR2 is SVGIG (reference sequence). V gave up 5 bases and J gave up 4 bases, with 14 bases separating them. The CDR3 contains 14 residues. The time point: after trial treatment. The treatment is: LDRT plus nivolumab, ipilimumab, low-dose cyclophosphamide and aspirin (RACIN trial). The donors' treatment consisted of nivolumab, ipilimumab, aspirin, low-dose cyclophosphamide and low-dose radiotherapy. TRAV and TRBV primers primed cDNA for both TCRalpha and TCRbeta. The authors ran around 18 PCR cycles to amplify TCRs with a constant-region primer and V-primer adapter. TCRdb independently ran MiXCR on the reads; one entry per CDR3 protein. Of 60,000 or so distinct CDR3 sequences listed, 20% to 25% are singletons.

The sample was PBMCs, taken after low-dose radiotherapy plus immunotherapy. The TCR comes from a male donor with prostate cancer. This chain links TRBV30 with TRBJ1-4; possible D gene TRBD1, 6 bases. The CDR3 coding sequence is TGTGCCTGGCAGGGGTGGTCTAATAATGAAAAACTGTTTTTT. Its protein product is CAWQGWSNNEKLFF.